Presented here are 29 T cell receptor beta chains from one specimen sequenced in a study of T cell responses to AZD1222 COVID-19 vaccine. Profiling relied on immunoSEQ multiplex PCR, and the TCRdb table lists in-frame clones only, not all of them. In the table there are some 190,000 clones, 80% to 90% of which are singletons. The source was peripheral blood, collected on day 0 of AZD1222 vaccination. The receptors were sampled from an adult in good health.

V and J are TRBV20-1 and TRBJ2-7; D is ambiguous. Germline CDR1 and CDR2: DFQATT and SNEGSKA (reference sequence). The CDR3 spans 11 residues. V lost 2 bases, J lost 2 bases, and 4 bases lay in between. In DNA, the CDR3 is TGCAGTGCTAGACAGGCCTACGAGCAGTACTTC. This encodes CSARQAYEQYF.

As regards this clone: The sample holds other DNA sequences that translate to the same CDR3. The J gene is TRBJ2-5, the V gene TRBV11-2; D possibly corresponds to TRBD1 (6 bases). Germline values: CDR1 SGHAT, CDR2 FQNNGV. Trimming took 5 bases from V and 2 from J, leaving 12 bases between them. This CDR3 has 14 residues. CDR3 loop: CASSPDRVQETQYF. CDR3 nucleotide sequence: TGTGCCAGCAGCCCGGACAGAGTACAAGAGACCCAGTACTTC.

The chain uses TRBV6-5 and TRBJ2-7, with 7 bases that match TRBD1. Germline V CDR1 and CDR2: MNHEY, SVGAGI. J lost 4 bases, V lost 5 bases, and 8 bases had no gene match. CDR3 length equals 14 residues. The CDR3 DNA sequence: TGTGCCAGCAGTCCCTCGACAGGGATGTACGAGCAGTACGTC. Encoded protein: CASSPSTGMYEQYV.

The chain couples TRBV19 to TRBJ2-7; the D gene could be TRBD1 or TRBD2 (5 bases each). The germline V gene has CDR1 LNHDA and CDR2 SQIVND (reference sequence). V lost 3 bases to trimming and J lost 4 bases, with 13 bases between them. This CDR3 has 14 residues. The CDR3 reads CASSMAGRTYEQYF. CDR3 DNA sequence: TGTGCCAGTAGTATGGCAGGGAGAACTTACGAGCAGTACTTC.

The chain combines TRBV25-1 with TRBJ1-2; a weak D match, TRBD1 (5 bases). Germline assignment: CDR1 MGHDK and CDR2 SYGVNS. The V gene lost 1 base and the J gene lost 3 bases, with 15 bases spanning the gap. CDR3 size: 16 residues. The CDR3 loop is CASSELEGGGYYGYTF. CDR3 DNA sequence: TGTGCCAGCAGTGAATTGGAGGGCGGGGGGTACTATGGCTACACCTTC.

The rearrangement links TRBV7-9 to TRBJ2-7; 10 bases are a match to TRBD1. The trim removed 9 bases at V and 6 bases at J, leaving 8 bases unmatched. Germline V CDR1 and CDR2: SEHNR, FQNEAQ (reference sequence). The CDR3 covers 13 residues. The CDR3 coding sequence is TGTGCCAGTACCGGGACAGGGGTTGGCGAGCAGTACTTC. It encodes CASTGTGVGEQYF.

This clone has just one count. This CDR3 is CASSEGRGEPQHF. The CDR3 coding sequence is TGTGCCAGCAGTGAGGGCAGGGGGGAGCCCCAGCATTTT. This chain links TRBV2 with TRBJ1-5, with 7 bases matching TRBD1. Germline-derived CDR1 and CDR2 are SNHLY and FYNNEI. The V gene end was trimmed by 3 bases and the J gene end by 8 bases; junction bases not matched to a gene: 4. The CDR3 is 13 amino acids.

V is TRBV7-9 and J is TRBJ2-3; 11 bases match TRBD2. In germline, CDR1 is SEHNR, CDR2 FQNEAQ (reference sequence). V was pared by 6 bases and J by 2 bases, with 13 bases of the junction left unmatched. The CDR3 is 18 amino acids. The CDR3 sequence: CASRGSGGALETTDTQYF. Here the CDR3 DNA reads TGTGCCAGCAGAGGTAGCGGGGGGGCCTTGGAGACCACAGATACGCAGTATTTT.

This clone was counted a single time. The rearrangement joins TRBV7-9 to TRBJ1-2; TRBD1 agrees at 7 bases. This CDR3 has 16 residues. Trimming removed 2 bases from V and 0 bases from J; junction bases left unmatched: 6. Germline assignment: CDR1 SEHNR and CDR2 FQNEAQ (reference sequence). The CDR3 region has the DNA TGTGCCAGCAGCTTAAGGGACAGAAGACCTAACTATGGCTACACCTTC. Encoded protein: CASSLRDRRPNYGYTF. Based on the CDR3 plus reference TRBV7-9 and TRBJ1-2, the full variable domain is DTGVSQNPRHKITKRGQNVTFRCDPISEHNRLYWYRQTLGQGPEFLTYFQNEAQLEKSRLLSDRFSAERPKGSFSTLEIQRTEQGDSAMYLCASSLRDRRPNYGYTFGSGTRLTVV.

V usage is TRBV4-1 and J usage is TRBJ1-1; no reliable D call. Per the germline V gene, CDR1 is MGHRA and CDR2 is YSYEKL. V dropped 0 bases and J dropped 5 bases, with 13 bases sitting between them. The CDR3 is made up of 15 amino acids. Here the CDR3 reads CASSQEEGIMTEAFF. The CDR3 DNA follows: TGCGCCAGCAGCCAAGAGGAGGGTATTATGACTGAAGCTTTCTTT.

This chain connects TRBV12-3 or TRBV12-4 to TRBJ1-4; the D gene is possibly TRBD1 (5 bases). V was shortened by 6 bases and J by 7 bases, with 9 bases between the two germline ends. The CDR3 has 12 amino acids. The CDR3, as DNA: TGTGCCAGCAGATGGGGGGGTGAAAAACTGTTTTTT. Residues: CASRWGGEKLFF.

V gene TRBV4-2 combines with J gene TRBJ1-2; D gene uncertain. This CDR3 has 17 amino acids. Germline lookup yields CDR1 LGHNA and CDR2 YNFKEQ. V was cut by 0 bases and J by 2 bases, with 16 bases left in between. The CDR3 here is CASSQEEGGTGNYGYTF. In nucleotides, the CDR3 is TGTGCCAGCAGCCAAGAAGAGGGAGGAACGGGGAACTATGGCTACACCTTC.

V usage is TRBV4-2 and J usage is TRBJ2-3, with D unclear. V was pared by 4 bases and J by 0 bases, with 8 bases between. Looked up from germline, CDR1 is LGHNA and CDR2 is YNFKEQ. The CDR3 consists of 14 residues. The CDR3 nucleotides read TGTGCCAGCAGCCTTGGGCGGAGCACAGATACGCAGTATTTT. It translates to CASSLGRSTDTQYF.

The chain joins TRBV19 to TRBJ2-1; D possibly corresponds to TRBD1 (6 bases). Between the trimmed V and J ends, which lost 9 bases and 6 bases, there was a span of 18 bases. CDR3 length: 14 amino acids. Germline values: CDR1 LNHDA, CDR2 SQIVND (reference sequence). CDR3 sequence reads: CASSVGAVGNEQFF. As DNA, the CDR3 is TGTGCCAGCAGTGTGGGGGCAGTTGGCAATGAGCAGTTCTTC.

The rearrangement uses TRBV27 and TRBJ2-1; D assignment may be TRBD1 or TRBD2 (6 bases each). CDR1 is MNHEY and CDR2 is SMNVEV in the germline V gene (reference sequence). The CDR3 is 14 amino acids. V was cut by 3 bases and J by 3 bases, with 9 bases left in between. As DNA, the CDR3 is TGTGCCAGCAGTTTGGGGGGCAGCTACAATGAGCAGTTCTTC. Translation gives CASSLGGSYNEQFF.

The DNA for the CDR3 is TGTGCCACCAGTGATTTAAAAGGTTGGGACACAGATACGCAGTATTTT. This gives the protein CATSDLKGWDTDTQYF. The chain joins TRBV24-1 to TRBJ2-3; D unresolved. V was cut by 1 base and J by 2 bases, with 12 bases left in between. Germline values: CDR1 KGHDR, CDR2 SFDVKD. This CDR3 comprises 16 residues.

The chain employs TRBV5-4 and TRBJ2-7, with D hard to call. The CDR3 runs to 14 residues. Germline CDR1 reads SGHNT; CDR2 reads YYREEE (reference sequence). The ends were cut back, 0 bases at V and 3 bases at J, with 10 bases in the middle. The CDR3 nucleotides read TGTGCCAGCAGCTTGGAAGGGTCAGGCTACGAGCAGTACTTC. Its translation: CASSLEGSGYEQYF.

The chain links TRBV24-1 to TRBJ2-1; D uncertain. Germline loops: CDR1 KGHDR, CDR2 SFDVKD. The ends were cut back, 4 bases at V and 10 bases at J, with 7 bases in the middle. This CDR3 is 11 amino acids long. CDR3 in DNA: TGTGCCACCAGTGAGGATGGGGAGCAGTTCTTC. It translates to CATSEDGEQFF.

V usage is TRBV30 and J usage is TRBJ2-2, with unresolved D. V was pared by 0 bases and J by 6 bases, with 2 bases between. CDR1 is GTSNPN, CDR2 SVGIG, per germline (reference sequence). CDR3 length: 11 amino acids. The CDR3, as DNA: TGTGCCTGGAGTGTACCCGGGGAGCTGTTTTTT. The encoded protein is CAWSVPGELFF.

The genes are TRBV10-3 and TRBJ2-2; 9 positions match TRBD1. Trimming cost V 3 bases and J 5 bases; bases outside gene matches: 13. CDR1 and CDR2 from the germline V gene are ENHRY and SYGVKD. This CDR3 has 18 amino acids. CDR3 in amino acids: CAISDRRTGGRLTGELFF. For the CDR3, the DNA is TGTGCCATCAGTGACCGACGCACAGGGGGCCGGTTAACCGGGGAGCTGTTTTTT.

The chain carries TRBV5-4 and TRBJ2-5; D is uncertain. Trimming shortened V by 2 bases and J by 1 base, and 6 bases separated the two germline ends. The CDR3 loop spans 13 amino acids. Germline V gene data show CDR1 as SGHNT and CDR2 as YYREEE (reference sequence). The CDR3 region is CASSFESQETQYF. In DNA, the CDR3 is TGTGCCAGCAGCTTTGAGAGCCAAGAGACCCAGTACTTC.

This sequence joins TRBV28 and TRBJ1-2; D is ambiguous. CDR3 length equals 15 residues. Trimming shortened V by 2 bases and J by 4 bases, and 14 bases separated the two germline ends. CDR1 is MDHEN, CDR2 SYDVKM, per germline. The CDR3 sequence is CASSLSLTPRYGYTF. CDR3 DNA: TGTGCCAGCAGTTTAAGTTTGACCCCACGCTATGGCTACACCTTC.

This sequence joins TRBV4-1 and TRBJ1-5; a possible D gene is TRBD1 (6 bases). V dropped 6 bases and J dropped 9 bases, with 21 bases sitting between them. The CDR3 covers 15 residues. From germline, CDR1 is MGHRA and CDR2 YSYEKL. In DNA, the CDR3 is TGCGCCAGCAGGACAGGCTTCGGACAAAAATCGCCCCAGCATTTT. Amino acids: CASRTGFGQKSPQHF.

The chain uses TRBV7-9 and TRBJ1-3, with D unclear. The germline V gene has CDR1 SEHNR and CDR2 FQNEAQ (reference sequence). V was trimmed by 4 bases and J by 6 bases, leaving 19 bases between them. The CDR3 is 16 residues long. CDR3 in amino acids: CASSSQSGGVENTIYF. As DNA, the CDR3 is TGTGCCAGCAGCTCCCAAAGCGGAGGTGTCGAAAACACCATATATTTT.

CDR3 coding DNA: TGTGCCAGCAGCCAAGAGACTCAAGAGACCCAGTACTTC. Its translation is CASSQETQETQYF. The chain carries TRBV3-1 (or the pseudogene TRBV3-2) and TRBJ2-5; D unclear. The germline V gene encodes CDR1 LGHDT and CDR2 YNNKEL (reference sequence). CDR3 length equals 13 residues. The ends were cut back, 0 bases at V and 2 bases at J, with 4 bases in the middle.

J is TRBJ1-5 and V is TRBV3-1 (or the pseudogene TRBV3-2), with D uncertain. The V gene's germline CDR1 is LGHDT and CDR2 YNNKEL (reference sequence). Deletions cut 4 bases from V and 2 bases from J, with 9 bases between. This CDR3 has 14 residues. The chain's CDR3 is CASSRAAGNQPQHF. The CDR3 DNA is TGTGCCAGCAGCCGAGCTGCGGGCAATCAGCCCCAGCATTTT.

This chain joins TRBV19 and TRBJ2-1; D uncertain. There are 13 residues in the CDR3. Germline V gene lookup returns CDR1 LNHDA and CDR2 SQIVND (reference sequence). Trimming took off 4 bases at V and 6 bases at J, with 10 bases between the two ends. The CDR3 here is CASSTGVLNEQFF. The CDR3 region has the DNA TGTGCCAGTAGTACCGGAGTTCTCAATGAGCAGTTCTTC.

In its sample, this clone was seen a few times. The CDR3 protein is CASRSGASSYNEQFF. DNA of the CDR3: TGTGCCAGCCGGAGCGGGGCCAGCTCCTACAATGAGCAGTTCTTC. The chain links TRBV6-5 to TRBJ2-1, with 7 positions matching TRBD2. Germline trimming cut 8 bases from V and 0 bases from J; bases unmatched to any gene: 7. The CDR3 has 15 amino acids. Germline values: CDR1 MNHEY, CDR2 SVGAGI.

This CDR3 reads CASSQDKGDRRFYEQYV. DNA for the CDR3: TGTGCCAGCAGCCAAGATAAGGGGGACCGTAGATTCTACGAGCAGTACGTC. This chain joins TRBV14 and TRBJ2-7; the D gene is possibly TRBD1 (6 bases). With 0 bases removed from V and 3 bases from J, the gap between germline ends came to 18 bases. Germline CDR1 is SGHDN and CDR2 is FVKESK. The CDR3 covers 17 residues.